These 4 T cell receptor beta chains were sequenced from one sample in a study of blood T cell repertoires in COVID-19. The repertoire was sequenced with immunoSEQ multiplex PCR; TCRdb's copy has only in-frame clones and lacks some. This table holds 200,000 or so clones, almost 85% found once. The specimen was peripheral blood. The receptors come from a human donor with acute or convalescent COVID-19. The donor label of this sample is uncertain.

The chain employs TRBV27 and TRBJ1-5, with D possibly being TRBD1 (5 bases). Trimming shortened V by 6 bases and J by 0 bases, and 6 bases separated the two germline ends. The CDR3 has 13 amino acids. From germline, CDR1 is MNHEY and CDR2 SMNVEV (reference sequence). CDR3: CASRDTSNQPQHF. In nucleotides, the CDR3 is TGTGCCAGCAGGGACACTAGCAATCAGCCCCAGCATTTT.

This clone showed up just once. As DNA, the CDR3 is TGTGCCAGCAGCGTAACAGGGGATGAGCAGTTCTTC. Translating it yields CASSVTGDEQFF. The chain couples TRBV7-9 to TRBJ2-1; 7 bases are shared with TRBD1. Trimming at V came to 5 bases and at J to 8 bases, leaving 3 bases not matched to a gene. This CDR3 is built from 12 residues. Germline-derived CDR1 and CDR2 are SEHNR and FQNEAQ (reference sequence).

The DNA of the CDR3 is TGTGCCAGCAGCCAAGTCACTAGCGCCAATGAGCAGTTCTTC. Translated, it gives CASSQVTSANEQFF. The V and J genes are TRBV3-1 (or the pseudogene TRBV3-2) and TRBJ2-1, with 7 bases aligning to TRBD2. The V gene's germline CDR1 is LGHDT and CDR2 YNNKEL (reference sequence). The CDR3 consists of 14 residues. V shed 1 base, J shed 6 bases, and the junction held 3 bases outside the gene matches.

J is TRBJ2-1 and V is TRBV28; 10 positions match TRBD2. There are 15 residues in the CDR3. CDR1 and CDR2 from the germline V gene are MDHEN and SYDVKM. V lost 7 bases, J lost 10 bases, and 13 bases stayed unmatched. The CDR3 spells CASNPTTSGLGEQFF. The CDR3 DNA sequence: TGTGCCAGCAATCCAACGACTAGCGGGTTAGGAGAGCAGTTCTTC.